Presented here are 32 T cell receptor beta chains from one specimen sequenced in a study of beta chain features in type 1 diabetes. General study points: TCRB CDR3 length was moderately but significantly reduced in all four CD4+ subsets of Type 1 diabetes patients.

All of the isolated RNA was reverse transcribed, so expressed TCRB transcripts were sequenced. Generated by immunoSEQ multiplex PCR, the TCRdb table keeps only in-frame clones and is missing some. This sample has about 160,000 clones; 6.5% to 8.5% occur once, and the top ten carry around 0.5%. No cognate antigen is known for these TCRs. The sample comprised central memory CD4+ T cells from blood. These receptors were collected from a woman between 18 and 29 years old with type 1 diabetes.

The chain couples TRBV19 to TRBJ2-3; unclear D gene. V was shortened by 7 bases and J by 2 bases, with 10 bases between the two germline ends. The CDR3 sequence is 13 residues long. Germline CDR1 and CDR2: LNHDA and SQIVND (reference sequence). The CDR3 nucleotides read TGTGCCAGTAATGCTAAAGACACAGATACGCAGTATTTT. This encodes CASNAKDTDTQYF.

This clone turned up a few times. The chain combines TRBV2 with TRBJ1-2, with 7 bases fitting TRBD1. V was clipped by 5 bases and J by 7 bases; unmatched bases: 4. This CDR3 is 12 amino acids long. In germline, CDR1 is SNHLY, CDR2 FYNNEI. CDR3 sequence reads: CASSIDRVGYTF. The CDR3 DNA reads TGTGCCAGCAGTATCGACAGGGTTGGCTACACCTTC. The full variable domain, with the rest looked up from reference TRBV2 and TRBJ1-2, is EPEVTQTPSHQVTQMGQEVILRCVPISNHLYFYWYRQILGQKVEFLVSFYNNEISEKSEIFDDQFSVERPDGSNFTLKIRSTKLEDSAMYFCASSIDRVGYTFGSGTRLTVV.

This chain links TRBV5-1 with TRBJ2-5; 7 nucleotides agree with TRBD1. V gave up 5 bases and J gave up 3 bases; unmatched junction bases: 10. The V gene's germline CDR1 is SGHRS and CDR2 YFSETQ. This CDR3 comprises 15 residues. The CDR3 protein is CASRSPSGTEETQYF. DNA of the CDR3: TGCGCCAGCAGGTCACCGTCTGGGACAGAAGAGACCCAGTACTTC.

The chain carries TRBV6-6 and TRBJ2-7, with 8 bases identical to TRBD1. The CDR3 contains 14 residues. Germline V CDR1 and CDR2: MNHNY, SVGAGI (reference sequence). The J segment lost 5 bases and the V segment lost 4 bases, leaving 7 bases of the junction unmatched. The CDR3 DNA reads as TGTGCCAGCAGTTCGCCGCAGGGGGCCCACGAGCAGTACTTC. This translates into CASSSPQGAHEQYF.

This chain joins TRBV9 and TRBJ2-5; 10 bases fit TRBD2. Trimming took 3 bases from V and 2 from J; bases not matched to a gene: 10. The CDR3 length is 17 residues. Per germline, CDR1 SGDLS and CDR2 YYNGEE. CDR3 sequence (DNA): TGTGCCAGCAGCGCCCAACCCGTGACTAGCGGGCAAGAGACCCAGTACTTC. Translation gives CASSAQPVTSGQETQYF.

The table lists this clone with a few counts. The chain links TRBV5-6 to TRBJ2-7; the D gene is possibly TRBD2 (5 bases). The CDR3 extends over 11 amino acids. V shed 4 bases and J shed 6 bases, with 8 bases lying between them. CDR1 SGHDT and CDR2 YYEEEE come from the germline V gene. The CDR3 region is CASSREGEQYF. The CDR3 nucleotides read TGTGCCAGCAGCCGCGAGGGCGAGCAGTACTTC.

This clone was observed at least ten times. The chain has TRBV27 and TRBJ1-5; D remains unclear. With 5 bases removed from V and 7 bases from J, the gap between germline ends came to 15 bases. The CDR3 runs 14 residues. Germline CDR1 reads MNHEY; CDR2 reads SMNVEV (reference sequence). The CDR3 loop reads CASSLLPGKQPQHF. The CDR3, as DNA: TGTGCCAGCAGTCTCCTCCCGGGGAAACAGCCCCAGCATTTT.

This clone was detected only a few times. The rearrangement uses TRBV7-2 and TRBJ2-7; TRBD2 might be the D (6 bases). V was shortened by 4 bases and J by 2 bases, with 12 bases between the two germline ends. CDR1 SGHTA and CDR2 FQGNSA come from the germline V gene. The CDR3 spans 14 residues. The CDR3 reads CASSSLAPTYEQYF. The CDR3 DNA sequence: TGTGCCAGCAGCTCCCTAGCGCCGACCTACGAGCAGTACTTC. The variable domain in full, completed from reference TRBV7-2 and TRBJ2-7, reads GAGVSQSPSNKVTEKGKDVELRCDPISGHTALYWYRQSLGQGLEFLIYFQGNSAPDKSGLPSDRFSAERTGGSVSTLTIQRTQQEDSAVYLCASSSLAPTYEQYFGPGTRLTVT.

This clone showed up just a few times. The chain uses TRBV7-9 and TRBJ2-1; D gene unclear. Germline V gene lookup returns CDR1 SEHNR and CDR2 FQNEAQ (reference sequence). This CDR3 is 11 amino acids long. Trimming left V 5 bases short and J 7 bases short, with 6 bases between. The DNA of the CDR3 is TGTGCCAGCAGCCCCGAGAATGAGCAGTTCTTC. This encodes CASSPENEQFF.

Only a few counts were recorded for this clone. The CDR3 spells CASSHRLAGVGEQYF. The CDR3 DNA sequence: TGTGCCAGCAGCCACAGACTAGCGGGAGTTGGCGAGCAGTACTTC. The rearrangement links TRBV7-2 to TRBJ2-7; 12 nucleotides match TRBD2. Germline assignment: CDR1 SGHTA and CDR2 FQGNSA. V lost 5 bases and J lost 6; bases outside the gene matches: 8. The CDR3 spans 15 residues.

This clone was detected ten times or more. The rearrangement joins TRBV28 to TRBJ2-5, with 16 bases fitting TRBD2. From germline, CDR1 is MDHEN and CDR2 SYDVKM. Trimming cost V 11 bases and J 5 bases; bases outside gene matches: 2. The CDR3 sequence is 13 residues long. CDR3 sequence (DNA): TGTGCCGCGGGACTAGCGGGAGGGGAGACCCAGTACTTC. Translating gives CAAGLAGGETQYF.

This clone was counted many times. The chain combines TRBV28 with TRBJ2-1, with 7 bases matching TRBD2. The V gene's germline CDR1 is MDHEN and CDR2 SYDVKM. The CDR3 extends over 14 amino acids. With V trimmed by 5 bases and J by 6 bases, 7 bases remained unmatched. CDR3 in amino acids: CASSHAAGSNEQFF. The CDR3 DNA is TGTGCCAGCAGTCATGCAGCGGGAAGCAATGAGCAGTTCTTC.

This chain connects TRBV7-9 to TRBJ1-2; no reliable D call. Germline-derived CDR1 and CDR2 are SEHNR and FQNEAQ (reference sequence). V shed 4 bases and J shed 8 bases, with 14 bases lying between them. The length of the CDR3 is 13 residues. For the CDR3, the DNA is TGTGCCAGCAGCTCTTGGACTGGGCCCGGCTACACCTTC. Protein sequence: CASSSWTGPGYTF.

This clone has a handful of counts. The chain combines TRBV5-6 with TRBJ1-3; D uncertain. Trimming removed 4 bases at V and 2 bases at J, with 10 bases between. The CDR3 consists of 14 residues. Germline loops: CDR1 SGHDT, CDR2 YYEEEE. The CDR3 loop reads CASSLPYTGNTIYF. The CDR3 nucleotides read TGTGCCAGCAGCCTCCCATACACTGGAAACACCATATATTTT.

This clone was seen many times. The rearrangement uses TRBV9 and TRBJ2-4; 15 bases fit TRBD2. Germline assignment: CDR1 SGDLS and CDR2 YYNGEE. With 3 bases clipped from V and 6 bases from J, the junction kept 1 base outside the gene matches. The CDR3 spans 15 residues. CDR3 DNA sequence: TGTGCCAGCAGCGGGGGACTAGCGGGAGGAAACATTCAGTACTTC. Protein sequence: CASSGGLAGGNIQYF.

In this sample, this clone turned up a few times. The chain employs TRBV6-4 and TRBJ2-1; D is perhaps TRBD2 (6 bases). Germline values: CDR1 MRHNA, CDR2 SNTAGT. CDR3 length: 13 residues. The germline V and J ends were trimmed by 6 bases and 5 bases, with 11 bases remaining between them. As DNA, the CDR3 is TGTGCCAGCAGCGCTGGAGGGAACAATGAGCAGTTCTTC. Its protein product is CASSAGGNNEQFF.

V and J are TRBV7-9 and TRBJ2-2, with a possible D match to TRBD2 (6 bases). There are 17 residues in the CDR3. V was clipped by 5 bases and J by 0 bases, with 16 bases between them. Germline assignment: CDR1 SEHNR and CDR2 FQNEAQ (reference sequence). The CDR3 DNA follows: TGTGCCAGCAGCCGGTCCGGAGGGCTGTCGAACACCGGGGAGCTGTTTTTT. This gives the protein CASSRSGGLSNTGELFF.

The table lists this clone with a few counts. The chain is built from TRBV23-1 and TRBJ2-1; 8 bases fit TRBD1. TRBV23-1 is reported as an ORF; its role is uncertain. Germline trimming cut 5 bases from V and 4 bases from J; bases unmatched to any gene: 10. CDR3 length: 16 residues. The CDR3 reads CASSDGQGRRYNEQFF. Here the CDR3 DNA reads TGCGCCAGCAGTGACGGACAGGGTCGACGGTACAATGAGCAGTTCTTC.

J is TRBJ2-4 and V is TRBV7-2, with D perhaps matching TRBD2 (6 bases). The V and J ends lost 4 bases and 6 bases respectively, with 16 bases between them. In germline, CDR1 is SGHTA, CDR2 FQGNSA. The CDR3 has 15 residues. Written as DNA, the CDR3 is TGTGCCAGCAGCTCGCCGGGGTCCGGGGGAAACATTCAGTACTTC. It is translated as CASSSPGSGGNIQYF.

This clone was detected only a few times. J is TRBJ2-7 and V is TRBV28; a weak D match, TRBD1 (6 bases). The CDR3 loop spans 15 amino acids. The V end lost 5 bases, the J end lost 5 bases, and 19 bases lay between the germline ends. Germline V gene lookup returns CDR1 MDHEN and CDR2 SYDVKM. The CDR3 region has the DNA TGTGCCAGCAGTGCACTACAGGGATTCGGGGACGAGCAGTACTTC. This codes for CASSALQGFGDEQYF.

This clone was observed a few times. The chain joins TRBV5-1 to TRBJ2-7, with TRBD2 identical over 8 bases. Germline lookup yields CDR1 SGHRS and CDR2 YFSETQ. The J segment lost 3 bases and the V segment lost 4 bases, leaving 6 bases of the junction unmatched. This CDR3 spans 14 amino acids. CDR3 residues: CASSDSGDVYEQYF. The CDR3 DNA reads TGCGCCAGCAGCGATAGCGGGGACGTCTACGAGCAGTACTTC.

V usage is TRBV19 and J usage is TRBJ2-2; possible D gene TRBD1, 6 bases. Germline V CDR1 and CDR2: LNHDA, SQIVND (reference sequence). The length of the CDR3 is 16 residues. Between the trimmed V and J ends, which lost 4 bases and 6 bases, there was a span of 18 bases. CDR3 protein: CASSNPGVGRPGELFF. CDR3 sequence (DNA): TGTGCCAGTAGTAATCCAGGGGTTGGAAGGCCCGGGGAGCTGTTTTTT.

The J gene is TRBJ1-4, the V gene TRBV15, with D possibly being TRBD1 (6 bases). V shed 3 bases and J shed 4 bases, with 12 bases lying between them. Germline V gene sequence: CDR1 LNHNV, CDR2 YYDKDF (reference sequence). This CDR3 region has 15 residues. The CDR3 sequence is CATSSDRKFNEKLFF. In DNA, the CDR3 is TGTGCCACCAGCAGCGACAGGAAGTTTAATGAAAAACTGTTTTTT.

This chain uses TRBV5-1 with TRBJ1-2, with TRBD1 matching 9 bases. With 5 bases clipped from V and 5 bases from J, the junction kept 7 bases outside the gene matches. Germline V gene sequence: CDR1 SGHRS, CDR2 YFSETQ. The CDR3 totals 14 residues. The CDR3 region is CASRPDRGPYGYTF. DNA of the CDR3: TGCGCCAGCAGGCCGGACAGGGGCCCTTATGGCTACACCTTC.

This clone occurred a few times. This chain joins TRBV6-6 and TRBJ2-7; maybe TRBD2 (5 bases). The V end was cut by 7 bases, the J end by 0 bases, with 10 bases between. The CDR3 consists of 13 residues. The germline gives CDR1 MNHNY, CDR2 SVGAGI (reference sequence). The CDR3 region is CASTQADSYEQYF. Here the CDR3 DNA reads TGTGCCAGCACCCAAGCGGACTCCTACGAGCAGTACTTC.

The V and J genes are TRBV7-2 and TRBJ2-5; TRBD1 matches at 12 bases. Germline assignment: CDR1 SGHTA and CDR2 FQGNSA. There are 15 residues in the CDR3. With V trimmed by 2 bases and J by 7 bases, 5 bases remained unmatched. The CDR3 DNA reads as TGTGCCAGCAGCTTACAGGGACAGGGGGCGGTGACCCAGTACTTC. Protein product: CASSLQGQGAVTQYF.

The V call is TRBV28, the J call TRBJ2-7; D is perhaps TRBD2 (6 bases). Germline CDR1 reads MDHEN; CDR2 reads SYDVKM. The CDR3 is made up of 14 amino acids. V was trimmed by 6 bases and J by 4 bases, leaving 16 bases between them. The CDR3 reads CASSPLGGRYEQYF. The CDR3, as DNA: TGTGCCAGCAGCCCTCTCGGGGGACGGTACGAGCAGTACTTC.

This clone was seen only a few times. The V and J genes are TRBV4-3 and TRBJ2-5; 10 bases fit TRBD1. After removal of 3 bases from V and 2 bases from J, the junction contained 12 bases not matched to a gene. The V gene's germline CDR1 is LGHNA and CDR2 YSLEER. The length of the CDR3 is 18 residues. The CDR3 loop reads CASSQALGTGASQETQYF. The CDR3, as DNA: TGCGCCAGCAGCCAGGCCCTGGGGACAGGGGCCTCTCAAGAGACCCAGTACTTC.

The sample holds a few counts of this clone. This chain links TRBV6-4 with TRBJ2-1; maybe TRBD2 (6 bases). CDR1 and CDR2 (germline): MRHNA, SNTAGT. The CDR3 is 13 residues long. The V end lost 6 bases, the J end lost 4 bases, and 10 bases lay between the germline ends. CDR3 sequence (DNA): TGTGCCAGCAGGCGGGACGGGTACAATGAGCAGTTCTTC. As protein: CASRRDGYNEQFF.

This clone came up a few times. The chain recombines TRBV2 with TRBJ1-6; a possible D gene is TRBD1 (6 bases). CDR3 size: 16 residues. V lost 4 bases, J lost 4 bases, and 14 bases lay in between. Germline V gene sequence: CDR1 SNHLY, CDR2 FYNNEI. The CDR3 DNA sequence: TGTGCCAGCAGTGGCCGGGGGGGGCCTTATAATTCACCCCTCCACTTT. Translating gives CASSGRGGPYNSPLHF.

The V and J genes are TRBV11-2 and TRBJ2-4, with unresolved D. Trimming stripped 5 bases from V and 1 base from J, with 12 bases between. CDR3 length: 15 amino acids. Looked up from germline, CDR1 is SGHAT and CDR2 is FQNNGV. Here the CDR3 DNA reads TGTGCCAGCAGCCACGTCTCCAGGGCCAAAAACATTCAGTACTTC. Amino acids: CASSHVSRAKNIQYF.

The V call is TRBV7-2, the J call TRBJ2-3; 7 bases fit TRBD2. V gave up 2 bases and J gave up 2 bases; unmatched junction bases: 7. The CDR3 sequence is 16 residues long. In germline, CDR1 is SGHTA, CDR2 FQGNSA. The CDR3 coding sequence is TGTGCCAGCAGCTTACACCTAGCGGACTACACAGATACGCAGTATTTT. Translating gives CASSLHLADYTDTQYF.